This TCR beta chain was obtained from a study of regulatory T cells in long-lasting Graves disease. Building of the TCR beta libraries involved iRepertoire HTBI primers and Arm-PCR of CDR3 regions. TCRdb re-called the multiplex PCR reads through MiXCR, storing one row per CDR3 protein. The data contain 400,000 to 500,000 distinct CDR3 sequences, 14% of them singletons. This CDR3 region has 18 residues. V lost 6 bases and J lost 0, with 21 bases in between. Per germline, CDR1 MDHEN and CDR2 SYDVKM. As for time point: newly diagnosed GD, antithyroid drugs for less than 3 months. Following extraction of RNA from PBMCs, that RNA was used to make the TCR library. This clonotype showed up many times. These data were also reused for a study on T cells in Graves' hyperthyroidism and ophthalmopathy.

This clonotype originated in a woman between 50 and 59 years old with Graves disease. The V call is TRBV28, the J call TRBJ2-1, with D possibly being TRBD1 (6 bases). This specimen consisted of peripheral blood mononuclear cells (PBMCs), obtained at new diagnosis, from a patient treated with antithyroid drugs. CDR3 loop: CASSNWKRTAPSYNEQFF. The CDR3 nucleotides read TGTGCCAGCAGCAACTGGAAGCGGACAGCGCCCTCCTACAATGAGCAGTTCTTC.